This is a list of T cell receptor beta chains from one sample in a study of shared clonotypes between healthy human individuals. Assay used: immunoSEQ multiplex PCR; TCRdb lists only in-frame clones, some missing. The sample holds more than 400,000 clones; roughly 80% are singletons and the top ten take about an eighth. Sequenced sample: PBMCs. The receptors stem from a woman in her forties in good health. Some clones in this sample may be carry-over from other donors' samples. The CDR3 runs from the conserved cysteine through the conserved F or W. D genes are given only for firm matches. The size field is filled for only some rows; it gives once, few, many or a size class.

V gene: TRBV6-1; D gene: .; J gene: TRBJ1-4; clone size: .; CDR3 DNA: TGTGCCAGCAGTGAGGAACAGGGCATAAATGAAAAACTGTTTTTT; CDR3 protein: CASSEEQGINEKLFF
V gene: TRBV7-9; D gene: TRBD2; J gene: TRBJ2-5; clone size: many; CDR3 DNA: TGTGCCAGCAGCTTACGGGCTAGCGGGAGGGCCGGGGAGACCCAGTACTTC; CDR3 protein: CASSLRASGRAGETQYF
V gene: TRBV6-6; D gene: .; J gene: TRBJ1-6; clone size: many; CDR3 DNA: TGTGCCAGCAGTTACACTGACCGTGGACCCCTCCACTTT; CDR3 protein: CASSYTDRGPLHF
V gene: TRBV4-1; D gene: TRBD2; J gene: TRBJ2-3; clone size: .; CDR3 DNA: TGCGCCAGCAGCCAAGTTGGCGGGAGGGCCGCATCTACGCAGTATTTT; CDR3 protein: CASSQVGGRAASTQYF
V gene: TRBV7-2; D gene: .; J gene: TRBJ2-7; clone size: .; CDR3 DNA: TGTGCCAGCAGCGCCCGACGGAACGAGCAGTACTTC; CDR3 protein: CASSARRNEQYF
V gene: TRBV10-1; D gene: .; J gene: TRBJ1-1; clone size: .; CDR3 DNA: TGCGCCAGCACCGCTGGGAGGGGAACTGAAGCTTTCTTT; CDR3 protein: CASTAGRGTEAFF
V gene: TRBV5-1; D gene: TRBD1; J gene: TRBJ2-7; clone size: .; CDR3 DNA: TGCGCCAGCAGCCAGACAGGGGATGCCCACGAGCAGTACTTC; CDR3 protein: CASSQTGDAHEQYF
V gene: TRBV20-1; D gene: .; J gene: TRBJ1-1; clone size: .; CDR3 DNA: TGCAGTGCCCCTGGGGACACTGAAGCTTTCTTT; CDR3 protein: CSAPGDTEAFF
V gene: TRBV9; D gene: .; J gene: TRBJ2-1; clone size: .; CDR3 DNA: TGTGCCAGCAGCGTCTCCCAAGGCTCCTACAATGAGCAGTTCTTC; CDR3 protein: CASSVSQGSYNEQFF
V gene: TRBV7-9; D gene: .; J gene: TRBJ1-5; clone size: .; CDR3 DNA: TGTGCCAGCAGCCCCTGGGACTACAATCAGCCCCAGCATTTT; CDR3 protein: CASSPWDYNQPQHF
V gene: TRBV5-4; D gene: .; J gene: TRBJ1-2; clone size: .; CDR3 DNA: TGTGCCAGCAGCCCATCAGGACGGAGCGGCTACACCTTC; CDR3 protein: CASSPSGRSGYTF
V gene: TRBV7-2; D gene: .; J gene: TRBJ2-1; clone size: .; CDR3 DNA: TGTGCCAGCAGCGCAACCTCCGTCAATGAGCAGTTCTTC; CDR3 protein: CASSATSVNEQFF
V gene: TRBV28; D gene: TRBD2; J gene: TRBJ2-3; clone size: .; CDR3 DNA: TGTGCCAGCAGTTTAGCGGGACTAGCTCCTATAGGGACAGATACGCAGTATTTT; CDR3 protein: CASSLAGLAPIGTDTQYF
V gene: TRBV30; D gene: TRBD1; J gene: TRBJ2-1; clone size: .; CDR3 DNA: TGTGCCTGGGGACAGGGGATCGGCTACAATGAGCAGTTCTTC; CDR3 protein: CAWGQGIGYNEQFF
V gene: TRBV15; D gene: TRBD1; J gene: TRBJ1-3; clone size: .; CDR3 DNA: TGTGCCACCAGCAGAGATCGACAGGGGGCAGTATCTGGAAACACCATATATTTT; CDR3 protein: CATSRDRQGAVSGNTIYF
V gene: TRBV7-3; D gene: TRBD2; J gene: TRBJ2-5; clone size: .; CDR3 DNA: TGTGCCAGCAGCCCCACAGCGGGGCAACAAGAGACCCAGTACTTC; CDR3 protein: CASSPTAGQQETQYF
V gene: TRBV6-5; D gene: TRBD2; J gene: TRBJ2-1; clone size: .; CDR3 DNA: TGTGCCAGCAGTTACCGGGCTAGCGGGTACAATGAGCAGTTCTTC; CDR3 protein: CASSYRASGYNEQFF
V gene: TRBV30; D gene: TRBD2; J gene: TRBJ2-1; clone size: once; CDR3 DNA: TGTGCCTGGAGCGCTCCGACTAGCGATAAGGATGAGCAGTTCTTC; CDR3 protein: CAWSAPTSDKDEQFF
V gene: TRBV6-6; D gene: TRBD2; J gene: TRBJ2-1; clone size: few; CDR3 DNA: TGTGCCAGCAGACGGACTAGCCGGGGTGAGCAGTTCTTC; CDR3 protein: CASRRTSRGEQFF
V gene: TRBV15; D gene: .; J gene: TRBJ2-5; clone size: .; CDR3 DNA: TGTGCCACCAGCAGAAACCCAGGGTGGGGCTCCCAAGAGACCCAGTACTTC; CDR3 protein: CATSRNPGWGSQETQYF
V gene: TRBV4-2; D gene: TRBD2; J gene: TRBJ2-3; clone size: .; CDR3 DNA: TGTGCCAGCAGTCGGACTAGCGGGAGTTTGGATACGCAGTATTTT; CDR3 protein: CASSRTSGSLDTQYF
V gene: TRBV28; D gene: TRBD1; J gene: TRBJ1-5; clone size: .; CDR3 DNA: TGTGCCAGCAAGAGGACAGGGGGATCGGGACAGCCCCAGCATTTT; CDR3 protein: CASKRTGGSGQPQHF
V gene: TRBV7-8; D gene: TRBD1; J gene: TRBJ1-5; clone size: .; CDR3 DNA: TGTGCCAGCAAGGGACAGGGGAATCAGCCCCAGCATTTT; CDR3 protein: CASKGQGNQPQHF
V gene: TRBV2; D gene: TRBD1; J gene: TRBJ2-7; clone size: medium-sized; CDR3 DNA: TGTGCCAGCAGTAGAACCGGGACAGGGGGCGAGCAGTACTTC; CDR3 protein: CASSRTGTGGEQYF
V gene: TRBV11-2; D gene: TRBD2; J gene: TRBJ2-2; clone size: .; CDR3 DNA: TGTGCCAGCAGCTTGACGCCTAGCGGAGCGAACACCGGGGAGCTGTTTTTT; CDR3 protein: CASSLTPSGANTGELFF
V gene: TRBV4-2; D gene: TRBD2; J gene: TRBJ2-3; clone size: .; CDR3 DNA: TGTGCCAGCAGCACTTCGGCGGGAGCCCCCCCAGATACGCAGTATTTT; CDR3 protein: CASSTSAGAPPDTQYF
V gene: TRBV7-9; D gene: TRBD1; J gene: TRBJ2-7; clone size: .; CDR3 DNA: TGTGCCAGCAGTCAGGACAGGGGGCCCTACGAGCAGTACTTC; CDR3 protein: CASSQDRGPYEQYF
V gene: TRBV2; D gene: .; J gene: TRBJ2-2; clone size: .; CDR3 DNA: TGTGCCAGCACGGCTAGTGGATCCGGGGAGCTGTTTTTT; CDR3 protein: CASTASGSGELFF
V gene: TRBV5-1; D gene: .; J gene: TRBJ1-3; clone size: .; CDR3 DNA: TGCGCCAGCAGCTTGCGGGGGACTTCTGGAAACACCATATATTTT; CDR3 protein: CASSLRGTSGNTIYF
V gene: TRBV5-1; D gene: TRBD2; J gene: TRBJ2-5; clone size: .; CDR3 DNA: TGCGCCAGCAGGACCGGACTAGCGGGAGTTGGAGAGACCCAGTACTTC; CDR3 protein: CASRTGLAGVGETQYF
V gene: TRBV7-9; D gene: .; J gene: TRBJ2-1; clone size: many; CDR3 DNA: TGTGCCAGCAGCGCCCCCAATTGGGACAATGAGCAGTTCTTC; CDR3 protein: CASSAPNWDNEQFF
V gene: TRBV4-1; D gene: TRBD1; J gene: TRBJ1-4; clone size: .; CDR3 DNA: TGCGCCAGCAGCCAGGACAGGGTCCGGGATGAAAAACTGTTTTTT; CDR3 protein: CASSQDRVRDEKLFF
V gene: TRBV9; D gene: TRBD2; J gene: TRBJ2-1; clone size: .; CDR3 DNA: TGTGCCAGCAGCGTGGGGACTAGCAGTTACAATGAGCAGTTCTTC; CDR3 protein: CASSVGTSSYNEQFF
V gene: TRBV27; D gene: TRBD2; J gene: TRBJ2-7; clone size: .; CDR3 DNA: TGTGCCAGCACGGTCTCTAGCGGGAGATACAACGAGCAGTACTTC; CDR3 protein: CASTVSSGRYNEQYF
V gene: TRBV28; D gene: .; J gene: TRBJ1-4; clone size: .; CDR3 DNA: TGTGCCAGCAGTTTCGGAGGGGACGGTGAAAAACTGTTTTTT; CDR3 protein: CASSFGGDGEKLFF
V gene: TRBV5-1; D gene: .; J gene: TRBJ2-5; clone size: few; CDR3 DNA: TGCGCCAGCAGCAAAACCGGGACAAGGGAGGAGACCCAGTACTTC; CDR3 protein: CASSKTGTREETQYF
V gene: TRBV5-1; D gene: .; J gene: TRBJ1-1; clone size: .; CDR3 DNA: TGCGCCAGCAGCTTGGCGGCATTGAACACTGAAGCTTTCTTT; CDR3 protein: CASSLAALNTEAFF
V gene: TRBV30; D gene: .; J gene: TRBJ2-7; clone size: once; CDR3 DNA: TGTGCCTGGAGTGCCCGCTACGAGCAGTACTTC; CDR3 protein: CAWSARYEQYF
V gene: TRBV14; D gene: .; J gene: TRBJ1-2; clone size: .; CDR3 DNA: TGTGCCAGCAGCCTGGGAGCAGGGCCGGACTATGGCTACACCTTC; CDR3 protein: CASSLGAGPDYGYTF
V gene: TRBV14; D gene: .; J gene: TRBJ2-7; clone size: .; CDR3 DNA: TGTGCCAGCAGCCCGAGGAGAAGCTCCTACGAGCAGTACTTC; CDR3 protein: CASSPRRSSYEQYF
V gene: TRBV6-1; D gene: TRBD2; J gene: TRBJ2-3; clone size: .; CDR3 DNA: TGTGCCAGCAGATTAGCGGGGAGCACAGATACGCAGTATTTT; CDR3 protein: CASRLAGSTDTQYF
V gene: TRBV5-4; D gene: .; J gene: TRBJ1-2; clone size: .; CDR3 DNA: TGTGCCAGCAGCACCCAGGACCGGGCAGCCTATGGCTACACCTTC; CDR3 protein: CASSTQDRAAYGYTF
V gene: TRBV7-3; D gene: TRBD1; J gene: TRBJ1-2; clone size: many; CDR3 DNA: TGTGCCAGCAGCATGGGACAGGCTAACTATGGCTACACCTTC; CDR3 protein: CASSMGQANYGYTF
V gene: TRBV2; D gene: .; J gene: TRBJ1-3; clone size: .; CDR3 DNA: TGTGCCAGCAAAGGGGTGTTCTCTGGAAACACCATATATTTT; CDR3 protein: CASKGVFSGNTIYF
V gene: TRBV4-3; D gene: .; J gene: TRBJ1-2; clone size: .; CDR3 DNA: TGCGCCAGCAGCCAAGATCGTCGTCTCTTGCGGTATGGCTACACCTTC; CDR3 protein: CASSQDRRLLRYGYTF